Listed here are 5 T cell receptor beta chains from one sample, sequenced in a study of T-cell memory formation after mild COVID-19. TCRdb called the 5' RACE reads again in MiXCR, with one record for every CDR3 protein. The repertoire consists of just over 300,000 distinct CDR3 sequences, with less than 20% occurring once and the leading ten covering roughly 21%. What was sequenced was PBMCs or a T cell subset sorted from them (not recorded which). The source is a young man who had mild COVID-19 (a few samples of this study predate the infection). Cell type and time point are not known.

A few counts support this clonotype. The gene calls are TRBV7-9 and TRBJ2-7, with TRBD2 matching 10 bases. Germline lookup yields CDR1 SEHNR and CDR2 FQNEAQ (reference sequence). This CDR3 is built from 12 residues. Germline trimming cut 6 bases from V and 7 bases from J; bases unmatched to any gene: 3. The chain's CDR3 is CASRNSGGEQYV. CDR3 sequence (DNA): TGTGCCAGCAGGAATAGCGGGGGGGAGCAGTACGTC.

This clonotype was observed a handful of times. The chain combines TRBV4-1 with TRBJ2-5, with D perhaps given as TRBD1 or TRBD2 (5 bases each). CDR3 size: 15 residues. V lost 1 base and J lost 1, with 10 bases in between. The germline CDR1 and CDR2 sequences are MGHRA and YSYEKL. CDR3 sequence: CASSQGDGTQETQYF. For the CDR3, the DNA is TGCGCCAGCAGCCAAGGTGACGGGACCCAAGAGACCCAGTACTTC.

This rearrangement joins TRBV20-1 to TRBJ1-5; D may be TRBD1 (5 bases). The CDR3 contains 14 residues. The germline CDR1 and CDR2 sequences are DFQATT and SNEGSKA (reference sequence). V lost 6 bases to trimming and J lost 1 base, with 13 bases between them. DNA for the CDR3: TGCAGTGCGCCCATGGGGGACAGCAATCAGCCCCAGCATTTT. Translated: CSAPMGDSNQPQHF.

The chain uses TRBV6-6 and TRBJ1-2, with 8 nucleotides matching TRBD1. Germline-derived CDR1 and CDR2 are MNHNY and SVGAGI (reference sequence). The CDR3 has 14 residues. Trimming removed 4 bases from V and 3 bases from J; junction bases left unmatched: 4. As DNA, the CDR3 is TGTGCCAGCAGTTTTCAGGACAGGGACTATGGCTACACCTTC. It specifies CASSFQDRDYGYTF.

The chain is built from TRBV4-1 and TRBJ1-4; D is uncertain. Germline V lookup: CDR1 MGHRA, CDR2 YSYEKL. Trimming left V 0 bases short and J 0 bases short, with 5 bases between. The CDR3 totals 15 residues. The CDR3 sequence is CASSQEWATNEKLFF. The CDR3 coding sequence is TGCGCCAGCAGCCAAGAGTGGGCAACTAATGAAAAACTGTTTTTT.